A single sample is the source of the 29 T cell receptor beta chains below, sequenced in a study of OX40 agonist ivuxolimab in advanced cancers. The data were produced by immunoSEQ multiplex PCR, yet TCRdb's version contains in-frame clones alone and is incomplete. The sample has 100,000 to 140,000 clones, approximately 90% seen once. Sequences were derived from CD4+ or CD8+ T cells sorted from blood, sampled in a trial of the OX40 agonist ivuxolimab. Receptor source: an adult with an advanced solid tumor such as melanoma, head and neck, liver or kidney cancer.

The gene calls are TRBV7-2 and TRBJ2-7; 12 bases line up with TRBD2. This CDR3 is built from 17 residues. With V trimmed by 1 base and J by 2 bases, 6 bases remained unmatched. CDR1 is SGHTA, CDR2 FQGNSA, per germline. This chain's CDR3 is CASSLGTSGTIPYEQYF. In nucleotides, the CDR3 is TGTGCCAGCAGCTTAGGGACTAGCGGGACCATTCCCTACGAGCAGTACTTC.

The genes are TRBV28 and TRBJ1-1, with a possible D match to TRBD1 (6 bases). The germline gives CDR1 MDHEN, CDR2 SYDVKM. The CDR3 extends over 12 amino acids. The V end lost 5 bases, the J end lost 8 bases, and 12 bases lay between the germline ends. The CDR3 region is CASSPGQREAFF. DNA for the CDR3: TGTGCCAGCAGTCCCGGACAGCGCGAAGCTTTCTTT.

J is TRBJ1-2 and V is TRBV5-1; D remains ambiguous. The CDR3 covers 12 residues. Per germline, CDR1 SGHRS and CDR2 YFSETQ. The germline V and J ends were trimmed by 0 bases and 5 bases, with 5 bases remaining between them. For the CDR3, the DNA is TGCGCCAGCAGCTTGGGTCGATATGGCTACACCTTC. Amino acids: CASSLGRYGYTF.

The chain is built from TRBV6-5 and TRBJ2-1; D remains unclear. With 7 bases removed from V and 4 bases from J, the gap between germline ends came to 17 bases. CDR3 length: 15 residues. Germline-derived CDR1 and CDR2 are MNHEY and SVGAGI. In DNA, the CDR3 is TGTGCCAGCACTTTACGGTTGACCGAGTACAATGAGCAGTTCTTC. Translated: CASTLRLTEYNEQFF.

This rearrangement joins TRBV28 to TRBJ2-3, with TRBD1 as a possible D gene (7 bases). CDR1 MDHEN and CDR2 SYDVKM come from the germline V gene. This CDR3 has 12 amino acids. V shed 1 base and J shed 9 bases, with 8 bases lying between them. The CDR3 sequence: CASSLSGGTQYF. The CDR3 region has the DNA TGTGCCAGCAGTTTATCAGGGGGGACGCAGTATTTT.

V usage is TRBV6-5 and J usage is TRBJ2-1; D may be TRBD1 (6 bases). Germline loops: CDR1 MNHEY, CDR2 SVGAGI. The CDR3 is made up of 14 amino acids. Trimming cost V 6 bases and J 10 bases, with 19 bases left between them. In nucleotides, the CDR3 is TGTGCCAGCAGGGGACAACCGGTGGAATTAGAGCAGTTCTTC. This translates into CASRGQPVELEQFF.

The J gene is TRBJ1-3, the V gene TRBV5-5; possible D gene TRBD1, 6 bases. The CDR3 has 18 residues. V gave up 0 bases and J gave up 4 bases, with 20 bases separating them. Germline V gene sequence: CDR1 SGHKS, CDR2 YYEKEE (reference sequence). The CDR3 is CASSLAPGQPTGGNTIYF. Written as DNA, the CDR3 is TGTGCCAGCAGCTTGGCCCCGGGACAACCTACGGGCGGAAACACCATATATTTT.

This clone was seen more than once but under ten times. The V and J genes are TRBV28 and TRBJ2-7; D might be TRBD2 (5 bases). The CDR3 is 15 residues long. Germline CDR1 reads MDHEN; CDR2 reads SYDVKM. V lost 6 bases and J lost 3, with 18 bases in between. The CDR3 DNA reads as TGTGCCAGCAGGCCGAGGGTGCTCAGAGGCTACGAGCAGTACTTC. Translation: CASRPRVLRGYEQYF.

The V gene is TRBV10-3, the J gene TRBJ1-2, with D maybe TRBD1 (5 bases). Germline V gene lookup returns CDR1 ENHRY and CDR2 SYGVKD. This CDR3 has 15 amino acids. Trimming removed 2 bases at V and 2 bases at J, with 12 bases between. The CDR3 nucleotides read TGTGCCATCAGTGAGGTGACAGCACTCAACTATGGCTACACCTTC. Protein product: CAISEVTALNYGYTF.

V gene TRBV9 combines with J gene TRBJ2-7; 7 positions agree with TRBD1. The germline V gene encodes CDR1 SGDLS and CDR2 YYNGEE. This CDR3 contains 13 residues. With 3 bases clipped from V and 5 bases from J, the junction kept 5 bases outside the gene matches. This chain's CDR3 is CASSAQGRNEQYF. In DNA form, the CDR3 reads TGTGCCAGCAGCGCACAGGGGAGAAACGAGCAGTACTTC.

This clone appeared a single time. The chain is built from TRBV27 and TRBJ2-4; 8 bases map to TRBD1. The CDR3 loop spans 14 amino acids. The V and J ends lost 5 bases and 6 bases, in that order; junction bases with no gene match: 6. CDR1 MNHEY and CDR2 SMNVEV come from the germline V gene (reference sequence). Written as DNA, the CDR3 is TGTGCCAGCAGTCTCGGACAGGGACGAAACATTCAGTACTTC. It codes for CASSLGQGRNIQYF.

In regard to this clone: Other DNA sequences within the sample encode an identical CDR3. The J gene is TRBJ1-4, the V gene TRBV4-3, with D perhaps matching TRBD1 (6 bases). Per germline, CDR1 LGHNA and CDR2 YSLEER. The CDR3 consists of 15 residues. V was shortened by 0 bases and J by 5 bases, with 10 bases between the two germline ends. CDR3 DNA sequence: TGCGCCAGCAGCCAAGAGGGGCAGGGGAATGAAAAACTGTTTTTT. Translation gives CASSQEGQGNEKLFF.

This chain uses TRBV7-8 with TRBJ1-1, with 8 bases identical to TRBD1. Germline trimming cut 5 bases from V and 0 bases from J; bases unmatched to any gene: 5. CDR3 length: 15 residues. CDR1 SGHVS and CDR2 FQNEAQ come from the germline V gene. The CDR3 protein is CASSPRTGLNTEAFF. DNA of the CDR3: TGTGCCAGCAGCCCGCGGACAGGGCTGAACACTGAAGCTTTCTTT.

The V and J genes are TRBV7-2 and TRBJ2-2; TRBD1 aligns across 8 bases. V lost 6 bases and J lost 2; bases outside the gene matches: 8. The CDR3 spans 16 residues. Germline V gene sequence: CDR1 SGHTA, CDR2 FQGNSA. The CDR3 reads CASSLQGAINTGELFF. The CDR3 coding sequence is TGTGCCAGCAGTCTCCAGGGGGCGATTAACACCGGGGAGCTGTTTTTT.

V gene TRBV9 combines with J gene TRBJ2-3; 10 bases match TRBD2. The length of the CDR3 is 16 residues. CDR1 is SGDLS, CDR2 YYNGEE, per germline. V was clipped by 3 bases and J by 0 bases; unmatched bases: 4. This CDR3 reads CASSGTSGYSTDTQYF. The CDR3 coding sequence is TGTGCCAGCAGCGGGACTAGCGGATATAGCACAGATACGCAGTATTTT. Full variable domain (remainder filled in from reference TRBV9 and TRBJ2-3): DSGVTQTPKHLITATGQRVTLRCSPRSGDLSVYWYQQSLDQGLQFLIQYYNGEERAKGNILERFSAQQFPDLHSELNLSSLELGDSALYFCASSGTSGYSTDTQYFGPGTRLTVL.

The rearrangement links TRBV29-1 to TRBJ2-1; 11 bases line up with TRBD2. Germline V lookup: CDR1 SQVTM, CDR2 ANQGSEA. The CDR3 loop spans 14 amino acids. Trimming took 4 bases from V and 9 from J; bases not matched to a gene: 8. CDR3 protein: CSVVVAGGPGEQFF. The CDR3 DNA follows: TGCAGCGTTGTGGTAGCGGGAGGGCCGGGTGAGCAGTTCTTC.

The chain employs TRBV14 and TRBJ1-3; a weak D match, TRBD1 (5 bases). CDR3 length: 13 amino acids. Trimming stripped 1 base from V and 9 bases from J, with 10 bases between. Germline-derived CDR1 and CDR2 are SGHDN and FVKESK. The CDR3 sequence: CASSQVGGATIYF. As DNA, the CDR3 is TGTGCCAGCAGCCAAGTCGGGGGAGCCACCATATATTTT.

This clone was picked up one time. This chain joins TRBV6-1 and TRBJ1-1, with a possible D match to TRBD1 (6 bases). Deletions cut 6 bases from V and 8 bases from J, with 19 bases between. Germline V gene data show CDR1 as MNHNS and CDR2 as SASEGT. The CDR3 covers 14 residues. This CDR3 reads CASSSGAEGQEAFF. CDR3 nucleotide sequence: TGTGCCAGCAGCTCAGGGGCGGAAGGCCAGGAAGCTTTCTTT.

This clone was seen more than once but under ten times. The rearrangement links TRBV25-1 to TRBJ2-5, with D possibly matching TRBD2 (5 bases). Germline V gene data show CDR1 as MGHDK and CDR2 as SYGVNS. This CDR3 is 14 amino acids long. V was cut by 1 base and J by 7 bases, with 13 bases left in between. DNA of the CDR3: TGTGCCAGCAGTGAATTTGGTTTTGCGGGGACCCAGTACTTC. Translation gives CASSEFGFAGTQYF.

The chain links TRBV28 to TRBJ1-6, with D possibly being TRBD1 (5 bases). The V and J ends lost 5 bases and 7 bases respectively, with 18 bases between them. From germline, CDR1 is MDHEN and CDR2 SYDVKM. The CDR3 totals 16 residues. The CDR3 DNA reads TGTGCCAGCAGTCCGTCTTGGGACGGGTGGAATTCACCCCTCCACTTT. Protein product: CASSPSWDGWNSPLHF.

This clone was picked up one time. The chain uses TRBV28 and TRBJ2-5; TRBD2 aligns across 8 bases. The germline gives CDR1 MDHEN, CDR2 SYDVKM. V lost 6 bases, J lost 2 bases, and 8 bases stayed unmatched. The CDR3 runs to 15 residues. The CDR3 bases are TGTGCCAGCAGCCTCGGGGGGGCTCGACAAGAGACCCAGTACTTC. As protein: CASSLGGARQETQYF.

The chain links TRBV11-2 to TRBJ1-2; TRBD1 is a possible D gene (6 bases). Germline loops: CDR1 SGHAT, CDR2 FQNNGV. The CDR3 length is 13 residues. Trimming pared 4 bases from V and 7 bases from J, leaving 13 bases between. CDR3 coding DNA: TGTGCCAGCAGCTCGCAGGGGAGAGGTGGCTACACCTTC. Translated: CASSSQGRGGYTF. Drawing the rest from reference TRBV11-2 and TRBJ1-2, the complete variable domain is EAGVAQSPRYKIIEKRQSVAFWCNPISGHATLYWYQQILGQGPKLLIQFQNNGVVDDSQLPKDRFSAERLKGVDSTLKIQPAKLEDSAVYLCASSSQGRGGYTFGSGTRLTVV.

The rearrangement joins TRBV6-4 to TRBJ1-3; tentative D call: TRBD1 (5 bases). CDR3 size: 15 residues. Per germline, CDR1 MRHNA and CDR2 SNTAGT. V lost 3 bases and J 4 bases, leaving 13 bases between the germline ends. The DNA for the CDR3 is TGTGCCAGCAGTGAGGAAGACAGAGAAGGAAACACCATATATTTT. It specifies CASSEEDREGNTIYF.

This chain uses TRBV15 with TRBJ1-1, with D possibly matching TRBD1 (5 bases). The germline gives CDR1 LNHNV, CDR2 YYDKDF (reference sequence). Trimming pared 5 bases from V and 6 bases from J, leaving 16 bases between. This CDR3 spans 14 amino acids. As DNA, the CDR3 is TGTGCCACCAGCGGTCGACAGACGGGCGCTGAAGCTTTCTTT. Translated, it gives CATSGRQTGAEAFF.

V and J are TRBV27 and TRBJ1-1; 10 bases line up with TRBD1. The CDR3 length is 14 residues. The germline V gene has CDR1 MNHEY and CDR2 SMNVEV (reference sequence). V lost 4 bases to trimming and J lost 3 bases; unmatched junction nucleotides: 2. CDR3 amino acids: CASSSGQGDTEAFF. The CDR3 DNA reads TGTGCCAGCAGTTCCGGACAGGGGGACACTGAAGCTTTCTTT.

This chain uses TRBV14 with TRBJ2-4; 14 nucleotides agree with TRBD2. The J segment lost 3 bases and the V segment lost 4 bases, leaving 8 bases of the junction unmatched. CDR1 and CDR2 from the germline V gene are SGHDN and FVKESK. There are 18 residues in the CDR3. Here the CDR3 reads CASSPGLAGAWDKNIQYF. The DNA for the CDR3 is TGTGCCAGCAGCCCGGGACTAGCGGGAGCTTGGGACAAAAACATTCAGTACTTC.

This clone was detected once. The chain uses TRBV6-5 and TRBJ2-1; D is ambiguous. CDR3 length: 12 amino acids. Germline values: CDR1 MNHEY, CDR2 SVGAGI. V was clipped by 2 bases and J by 5 bases, with 4 bases between them. The CDR3 DNA is TGTGCCAGCAGTTACCGTGACAATGAGCAGTTCTTC. Translating it yields CASSYRDNEQFF.

This clone was recorded only once. This sequence joins TRBV7-2 and TRBJ1-5; the D is unclear. This CDR3 is 15 amino acids long. V lost 6 bases and J lost 0, with 12 bases in between. Germline-derived CDR1 and CDR2 are SGHTA and FQGNSA. The CDR3 region is CASSPSPGSNQPQHF. The CDR3 coding sequence is TGTGCCAGCAGTCCATCCCCCGGTAGCAATCAGCCCCAGCATTTT. The full variable domain, in which reference TRBV7-2 and TRBJ1-5 provide the parts outside the CDR3, is GAGVSQSPSNKVTEKGKDVELRCDPISGHTALYWYRQSLGQGLEFLIYFQGNSAPDKSGLPSDRFSAERTGGSVSTLTIQRTQQEDSAVYLCASSPSPGSNQPQHFGDGTRLSIL.

The chain links TRBV21-1 to TRBJ1-2; TRBD1 is the table's D call, not checked against the DNA. TRBV21-1 is described as a pseudogene. The CDR3 sequence is 17 residues long. In DNA form, the CDR3 reads TGTGCCAGCAGCAAAGTTGAAGGGGGCAACCCTCACTATGGCTACACCTTC. It is translated as CASSKVEGGNPHYGYTF.